These 28 T cell receptor beta chains were sequenced from one sample in a study of CD8+CD57+ T cells in acquired aplastic anemia. The use of genomic DNA as template underpinned the TCR beta VDJ and CDR3 profiling. TCRdb passed the reads through MiXCR, listing each CDR3 protein once. Found here are 150,000 or so distinct CDR3 sequences, 40% to 65% of them singletons; the top ten hold over 9.5%. Sequenced patients had shown CD8+CD57+ cell expansion by flow cytometry. The sequenced sample was sorted CD4+, CD8+, or CD8+CD57+ T cells (not recorded which) from PBMCs. All receptors derive from a human donor with aplastic anemia.

This clonotype has more than one count but fewer than ten. The rearrangement uses TRBV12-3 or TRBV12-4 and TRBJ2-7; 7 bases match TRBD2. This CDR3 comprises 12 residues. V shed 3 bases and J 7 bases; nucleotides not matched to a gene: 3. The CDR3 loop is CASSFGGGEQYF. The CDR3 nucleotides read TGTGCCAGCAGTTTTGGGGGAGGGGAGCAGTACTTC.

The chain is built from TRBV4-1 and TRBJ2-7; the D is unclear. CDR3 length equals 13 residues. V shed 0 bases and J shed 5 bases, with 8 bases lying between them. Germline loops: CDR1 MGHRA, CDR2 YSYEKL. The CDR3 region is CASSQEWSNEQYF. CDR3 DNA sequence: TGCGCCAGCAGCCAAGAATGGAGCAACGAGCAGTACTTC.

In its sample, this clonotype was seen many times. V usage is TRBV3-1 and J usage is TRBJ1-6; 7 positions match TRBD1. J lost 3 bases, V lost 4 bases, and 6 bases had no gene match. Germline CDR1 LGHDT, CDR2 YNNKEL (reference sequence). The CDR3 sequence is 16 residues long. The CDR3 protein is CASSLTGFDYNSPLHF. The CDR3 DNA sequence: TGTGCCAGCAGCCTGACAGGGTTCGACTATAATTCACCCCTCCACTTT.

There are many counts of this clonotype. This rearrangement joins TRBV7-2 to TRBJ1-1; D unresolved. The CDR3 runs to 12 residues. Germline V gene lookup returns CDR1 SGHTA and CDR2 FQGNSA. Trimming removed 1 base at V and 6 bases at J, with 6 bases between. CDR3 loop: CASSLGGPEAFF. CDR3 DNA sequence: TGTGCCAGCAGCTTAGGAGGTCCTGAAGCTTTCTTT.

The V gene is TRBV5-4, the J gene TRBJ1-6, with D unresolved. The germline V gene encodes CDR1 SGHNT and CDR2 YYREEE (reference sequence). The CDR3 length is 14 residues. Trimming removed 0 bases from V and 7 bases from J, with 8 bases in between. CDR3 sequence (DNA): TGTGCCAGCAGCTTGGGACATACAAATTCACCCCTCCACTTT. It translates to CASSLGHTNSPLHF.

This clonotype was seen more than once but under ten times. The CDR3, as DNA: TGTGCCAGTAGTCGGGGGGAGTATCAGCCCCAGCATTTT. As protein: CASSRGEYQPQHF. This sequence joins TRBV3-1 and TRBJ1-5, with a weak D call TRBD1 (5 bases). Trimming stripped 9 bases from V and 5 bases from J, with 14 bases between. This CDR3 comprises 13 residues. Per the germline V gene, CDR1 is LGHDT and CDR2 is YNNKEL (reference sequence).

The sample holds many counts of this clonotype. V and J are TRBV7-3 and TRBJ2-2; perhaps TRBD1 as D (6 bases). This CDR3 spans 16 amino acids. The germline V and J ends were trimmed by 1 base and 1 base, with 10 bases remaining between them. CDR1 SGHTA and CDR2 FQGTGA come from the germline V gene. CDR3 protein: CASSLRTALNTGELFF. The CDR3 DNA reads TGTGCCAGCAGCTTAAGGACAGCCCTGAACACCGGGGAGCTGTTTTTT.

The gene calls are TRBV10-3 and TRBJ2-7, with TRBD1 matching 12 bases. Germline-derived CDR1 and CDR2 are ENHRY and SYGVKD. CDR3 size: 14 residues. V lost 6 bases and J lost 9; bases outside the gene matches: 9. CDR3 region: CAIRERDRGRGQYF. CDR3 bases: TGTGCCATCAGGGAACGGGACAGGGGGCGCGGGCAGTACTTC.

This clonotype has ten or more counts. The genes are TRBV13 and TRBJ2-1, with D tentatively TRBD1 or TRBD2 (5 bases each). Germline CDR1 PRHDT, CDR2 FYEKMQ (reference sequence). V was shortened by 3 bases and J by 4 bases, with 10 bases between the two germline ends. The CDR3 extends over 14 amino acids. CDR3 in DNA: TGTGCCAGCAGCTTCCGGGGCGGTTACAATGAGCAGTTCTTC. As protein: CASSFRGGYNEQFF.

The gene calls are TRBV29-1 and TRBJ1-3; D call uncertain. The CDR3 has 14 amino acids. V lost 4 bases to trimming and J lost 0 bases, with 10 bases between them. Germline V gene lookup returns CDR1 SQVTM and CDR2 ANQGSEA. This CDR3 reads CSVADTNSGNTIYF. CDR3 sequence (DNA): TGCAGCGTTGCAGACACTAACTCTGGAAACACCATATATTTT.

This clonotype was recorded a few times. V and J are TRBV15 and TRBJ2-2; D is uncertain. This CDR3 spans 15 amino acids. Germline CDR1 and CDR2: LNHNV and YYDKDF (reference sequence). V was clipped by 5 bases and J by 1 base, with 11 bases between them. DNA of the CDR3: TGTGCCACCAGCTCAGTGATCGAGAACACCGGGGAGCTGTTTTTT. Its protein is CATSSVIENTGELFF.

This chain connects TRBV6-1 to TRBJ1-1; D not certain. V was cut by 6 bases and J by 10 bases, with 18 bases left in between. The CDR3 totals 13 residues. From germline, CDR1 is MNHNS and CDR2 SASEGT. CDR3 loop: CASSHLEGIGAFF. The DNA for the CDR3 is TGTGCCAGCAGCCATCTGGAGGGTATTGGAGCTTTCTTT.

The chain recombines TRBV29-1 with TRBJ2-5; weak D call: TRBD2 (6 bases). The CDR3 contains 13 residues. V lost 4 bases, J lost 0 bases, and 9 bases lay in between. Germline V lookup: CDR1 SQVTM, CDR2 ANQGSEA. The chain's CDR3 is CSVAGLNQETQYF. Here the CDR3 DNA reads TGCAGCGTTGCAGGACTAAACCAAGAGACCCAGTACTTC. Supplemented by reference TRBV29-1 and TRBJ2-5, the full variable domain reads SAVISQKPSRDICQRGTSLTIQCQVDSQVTMMFWYRQQPGQSLTLIATANQGSEATYESGFVIDKFPISRPNLTFSTLTVSNMSPEDSSIYLCSVAGLNQETQYFGPGTRLLVL.

This clonotype was counted once. The chain uses TRBV12-3 or TRBV12-4 and TRBJ2-1; 10 nucleotides line up with TRBD2. The V and J ends lost 8 bases and 4 bases, in that order; junction bases with no gene match: 8. The CDR3 totals 15 residues. The CDR3 loop is CASSPGAGGYNEQFF. The CDR3 DNA is TGTGCCAGCTCGCCGGGAGCGGGGGGGTACAATGAGCAGTTCTTC.

In its sample, this clonotype was seen many times. The chain carries TRBV12-3 or TRBV12-4 and TRBJ1-2; no firm D call. Trimming left V 5 bases short and J 3 bases short, with 13 bases between. The CDR3 totals 14 residues. The CDR3 loop reads CASSPDGNYYGYTF. CDR3 nucleotide sequence: TGTGCCAGCAGTCCCGACGGGAACTACTATGGCTACACCTTC.

This clonotype was observed many times. J is TRBJ2-1 and V is TRBV20-1, with 9 bases fitting TRBD2. J was trimmed by 8 bases and V by 1 base; bases with no gene match: 6. This CDR3 region has 14 residues. The germline V gene encodes CDR1 DFQATT and CDR2 SNEGSKA (reference sequence). CDR3 loop: CSARGLAVLDEQFF. The CDR3 bases are TGCAGTGCTAGAGGACTAGCGGTGTTGGATGAGCAGTTCTTC.

This clonotype was detected only once. V gene TRBV7-9 combines with J gene TRBJ2-7; the D gene is possibly TRBD1 (5 bases). V lost 5 bases and J lost 3, with 5 bases in between. CDR3 length: 11 residues. From germline, CDR1 is SEHNR and CDR2 FQNEAQ (reference sequence). The CDR3 reads CASSGHYEQYF. CDR3 nucleotides: TGTGCCAGCAGCGGACACTACGAGCAGTACTTC.

This clonotype was counted many times. This chain connects TRBV5-1 to TRBJ2-1; TRBD2 aligns across 12 bases. V lost 2 bases to trimming and J lost 7 bases; unmatched junction nucleotides: 10. The CDR3 spans 17 residues. In germline, CDR1 is SGHRS, CDR2 YFSETQ. The CDR3 is CASSFGASGGAKNEQFF. The CDR3, as DNA: TGCGCCAGCAGCTTTGGTGCTAGCGGGGGGGCCAAGAATGAGCAGTTCTTC.

The genes are TRBV27 and TRBJ1-1; D is uncertain. The V end lost 2 bases, the J end lost 3 bases, and 10 bases lay between the germline ends. The CDR3 totals 14 residues. Germline CDR1 is MNHEY and CDR2 is SMNVEV (reference sequence). The chain's CDR3 is CASSLGRGDTEAFF. In nucleotides, the CDR3 is TGTGCCAGCAGTTTAGGGCGAGGAGACACTGAAGCTTTCTTT.

This clonotype was observed at least ten times. The chain joins TRBV4-1 to TRBJ2-2; no reliable D call. V was clipped by 2 bases and J by 1 base, with 5 bases between them. The germline V gene encodes CDR1 MGHRA and CDR2 YSYEKL. The CDR3 runs to 14 residues. The CDR3 reads CASSQLGNTGELFF. The CDR3 DNA reads as TGCGCCAGCAGCCAACTCGGGAACACCGGGGAGCTGTTTTTT.

This clonotype appeared a few times. The chain has TRBV20-1 and TRBJ2-7; 9 bases line up with TRBD2. The V segment lost 3 bases and the J segment 2 bases; nucleotides outside the gene matches: 11. The CDR3 sequence is 16 residues long. Germline-derived CDR1 and CDR2 are DFQATT and SNEGSKA (reference sequence). CDR3 loop: CSASYGAGGPTYEQYF. The CDR3 DNA reads as TGCAGTGCTAGTTATGGTGCGGGAGGGCCGACCTACGAGCAGTACTTC.

CDR3 loop: CAISSGTTTYEQYF. CDR3 DNA: TGTGCCATCAGTTCCGGGACTACAACCTACGAGCAGTACTTC. V usage is TRBV10-3 and J usage is TRBJ2-7; TRBD2 aligns across 7 bases. This CDR3 comprises 14 residues. Germline V gives CDR1 ENHRY, CDR2 SYGVKD. The junction had 6 bases not matched to a gene; V was cut back by 5 bases and J by 2 bases.

The V gene is TRBV20-1, the J gene TRBJ1-2; 8 bases align to TRBD1. The CDR3 length is 13 residues. Germline trimming cut 5 bases from V and 2 bases from J; bases unmatched to any gene: 4. CDR1 DFQATT and CDR2 SNEGSKA come from the germline V gene (reference sequence). CDR3 region: CSAWDRLNYGYTF. The DNA for the CDR3 is TGCAGTGCTTGGGACAGGCTAAACTATGGCTACACCTTC.

The chain combines TRBV29-1 with TRBJ1-2; D might be TRBD1 (6 bases). The V end was cut by 3 bases, the J end by 4 bases, with 15 bases between. This CDR3 comprises 14 residues. Per the germline V gene, CDR1 is SQVTM and CDR2 is ANQGSEA. The CDR3 nucleotides read TGCAGCGTTGACATGGGCAGGGGAGGCTATGGCTACACCTTC. Translating gives CSVDMGRGGYGYTF.

The chain carries TRBV11-2 and TRBJ2-3; 11 positions match TRBD2. The CDR3 extends over 17 amino acids. V trimming: 5 bases; J trimming: 4 bases; junction bases outside the gene matches: 11. Germline CDR1 reads SGHAT; CDR2 reads FQNNGV. CDR3 bases: TGTGCCAGCAGCCCCTCACTAGCGGGAGCGGGGGCAGATACGCAGTATTTT. Translating it yields CASSPSLAGAGADTQYF.

The chain employs TRBV7-8 and TRBJ1-5; D call uncertain. This CDR3 is built from 12 residues. Germline values: CDR1 SGHVS, CDR2 FQNEAQ. The ends were cut back, 0 bases at V and 8 bases at J, with 5 bases in the middle. The CDR3 nucleotides read TGTGCCAGCAGCTTAGCCGGGGAGCCCCAGCATTTT. Residues: CASSLAGEPQHF.

The rearrangement uses TRBV20-1 and TRBJ1-2, with D tentatively TRBD1 (6 bases). The CDR3 has 12 amino acids. The germline V gene has CDR1 DFQATT and CDR2 SNEGSKA (reference sequence). Trimming stripped 5 bases from V and 8 bases from J, with 15 bases between. The CDR3 loop reads CSAYTGPGGYTF. The CDR3 bases are TGCAGTGCTTATACAGGGCCAGGAGGCTACACCTTC.

This clonotype was seen ten or more times. V usage is TRBV12-3 or TRBV12-4 and J usage is TRBJ2-3; TRBD2 agrees at 9 bases. The CDR3 extends over 16 amino acids. V lost 3 bases to trimming and J lost 2 bases; unmatched junction nucleotides: 6. The CDR3 bases are TGTGCCAGCAGTTTCCGGCTAGCGGGAAACACAGATACGCAGTATTTT. Translating it yields CASSFRLAGNTDTQYF.